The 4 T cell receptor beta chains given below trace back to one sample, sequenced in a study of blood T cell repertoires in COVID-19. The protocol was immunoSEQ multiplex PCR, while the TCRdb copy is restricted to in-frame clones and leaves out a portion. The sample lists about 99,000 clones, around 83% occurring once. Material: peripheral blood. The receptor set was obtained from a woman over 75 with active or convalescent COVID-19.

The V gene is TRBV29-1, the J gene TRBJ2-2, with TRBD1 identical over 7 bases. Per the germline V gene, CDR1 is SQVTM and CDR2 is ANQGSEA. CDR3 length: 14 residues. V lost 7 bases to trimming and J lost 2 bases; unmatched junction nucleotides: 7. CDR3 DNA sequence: TGCAGCGCCTCGGGACAGCTTAACACCGGGGAGCTGTTTTTT. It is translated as CSASGQLNTGELFF.

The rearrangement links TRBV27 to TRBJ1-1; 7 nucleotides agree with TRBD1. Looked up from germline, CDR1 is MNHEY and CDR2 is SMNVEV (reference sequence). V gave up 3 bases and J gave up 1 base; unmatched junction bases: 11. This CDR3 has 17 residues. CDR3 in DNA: TGTGCCAGCAGTTTGATATCGGGCAGGGGGAGGAACACTGAAGCTTTCTTT. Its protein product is CASSLISGRGRNTEAFF.

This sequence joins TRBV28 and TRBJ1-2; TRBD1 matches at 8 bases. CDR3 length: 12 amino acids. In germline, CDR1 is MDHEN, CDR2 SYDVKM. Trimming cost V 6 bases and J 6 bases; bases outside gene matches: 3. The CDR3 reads CASSGQGHGYTF. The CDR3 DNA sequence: TGTGCCAGCAGCGGACAGGGCCATGGCTACACCTTC.

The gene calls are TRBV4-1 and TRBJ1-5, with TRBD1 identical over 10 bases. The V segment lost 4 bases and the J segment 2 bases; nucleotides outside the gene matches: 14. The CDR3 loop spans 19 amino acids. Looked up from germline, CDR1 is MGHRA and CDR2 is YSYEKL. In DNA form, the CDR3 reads TGCGCCAGCAGCCGAACCATCCGCGGGACAGGGGTGGGCAATCAGCCCCAGCATTTT. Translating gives CASSRTIRGTGVGNQPQHF.